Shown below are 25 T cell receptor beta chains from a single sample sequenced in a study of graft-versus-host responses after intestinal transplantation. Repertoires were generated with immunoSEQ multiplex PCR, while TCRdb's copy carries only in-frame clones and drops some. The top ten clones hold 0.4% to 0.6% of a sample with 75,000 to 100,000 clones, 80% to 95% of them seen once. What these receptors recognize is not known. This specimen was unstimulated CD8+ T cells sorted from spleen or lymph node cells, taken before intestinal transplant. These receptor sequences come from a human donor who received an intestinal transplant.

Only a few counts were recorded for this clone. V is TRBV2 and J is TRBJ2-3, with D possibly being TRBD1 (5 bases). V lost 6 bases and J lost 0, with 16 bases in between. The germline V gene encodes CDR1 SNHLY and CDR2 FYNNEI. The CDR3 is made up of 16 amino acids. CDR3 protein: CASSEDTSPSTDTQYF. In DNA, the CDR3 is TGTGCCAGCAGCGAGGACACTTCCCCGAGCACAGATACGCAGTATTTT. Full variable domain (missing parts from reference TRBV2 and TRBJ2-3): EPEVTQTPSHQVTQMGQEVILRCVPISNHLYFYWYRQILGQKVEFLVSFYNNEISEKSEIFDDQFSVERPDGSNFTLKIRSTKLEDSAMYFCASSEDTSPSTDTQYFGPGTRLTVL.

This CDR3 is CASSITGINTEAFF. CDR3 DNA sequence: TGTGCCAGTAGTATAACAGGGATTAACACTGAAGCTTTCTTT. The chain combines TRBV19 with TRBJ1-1; possible D gene TRBD1, 6 bases. This CDR3 is built from 14 residues. CDR1 and CDR2 (germline): LNHDA, SQIVND (reference sequence). V dropped 2 bases and J dropped 2 bases, with 9 bases sitting between them.

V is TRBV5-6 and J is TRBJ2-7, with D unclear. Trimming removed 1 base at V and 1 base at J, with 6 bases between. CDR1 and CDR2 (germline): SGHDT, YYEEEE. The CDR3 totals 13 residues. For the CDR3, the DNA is TGTGCCAGCAGCTTGTTCGAGTCCTACGAGCAGTACTTC. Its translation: CASSLFESYEQYF.

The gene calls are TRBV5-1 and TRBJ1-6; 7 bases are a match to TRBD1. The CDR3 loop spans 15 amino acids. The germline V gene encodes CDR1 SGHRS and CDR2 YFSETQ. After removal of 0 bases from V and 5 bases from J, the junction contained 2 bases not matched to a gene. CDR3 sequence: CASSLGGTDNSPLHF. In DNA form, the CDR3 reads TGCGCCAGCAGCTTGGGCGGGACAGATAATTCACCCCTCCACTTT.

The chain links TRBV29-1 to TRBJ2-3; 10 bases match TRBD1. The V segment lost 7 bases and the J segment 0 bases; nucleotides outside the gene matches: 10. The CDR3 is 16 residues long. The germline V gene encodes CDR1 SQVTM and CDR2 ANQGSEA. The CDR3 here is CSAAGQGPSSTDTQYF. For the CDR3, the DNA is TGCAGCGCAGCGGGACAGGGGCCTTCTAGCACAGATACGCAGTATTTT.

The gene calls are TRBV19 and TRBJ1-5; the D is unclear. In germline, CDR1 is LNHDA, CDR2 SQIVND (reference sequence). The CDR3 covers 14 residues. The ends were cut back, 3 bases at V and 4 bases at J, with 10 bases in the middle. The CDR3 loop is CASSISAGNQPQHF. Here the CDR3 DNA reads TGTGCCAGTAGTATTAGCGCGGGGAATCAGCCCCAGCATTTT.

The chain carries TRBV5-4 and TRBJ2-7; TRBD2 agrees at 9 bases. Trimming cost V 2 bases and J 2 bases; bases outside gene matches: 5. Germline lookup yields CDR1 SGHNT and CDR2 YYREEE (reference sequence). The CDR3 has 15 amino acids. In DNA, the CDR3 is TGTGCCAGCAGCTTCTGGACTAGCGCCGCCTACGAGCAGTACTTC. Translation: CASSFWTSAAYEQYF.

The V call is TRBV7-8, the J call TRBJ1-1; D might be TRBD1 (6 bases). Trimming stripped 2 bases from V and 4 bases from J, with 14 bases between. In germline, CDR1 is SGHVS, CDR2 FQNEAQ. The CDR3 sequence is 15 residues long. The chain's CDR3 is CASSLLQGRFTEAFF. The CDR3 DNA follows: TGTGCCAGCAGCTTACTACAGGGCCGCTTCACTGAAGCTTTCTTT.

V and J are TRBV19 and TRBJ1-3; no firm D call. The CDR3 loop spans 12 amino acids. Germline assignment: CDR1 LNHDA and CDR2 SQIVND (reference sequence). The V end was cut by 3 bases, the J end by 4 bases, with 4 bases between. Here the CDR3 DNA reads TGTGCCAGTAGTATGGCCGGAAACACCATATATTTT. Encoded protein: CASSMAGNTIYF.

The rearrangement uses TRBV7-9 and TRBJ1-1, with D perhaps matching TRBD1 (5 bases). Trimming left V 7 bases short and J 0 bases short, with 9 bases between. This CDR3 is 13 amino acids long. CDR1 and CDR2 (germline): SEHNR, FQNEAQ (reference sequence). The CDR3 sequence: CASKQVMNTEAFF. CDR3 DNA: TGTGCCAGCAAACAGGTGATGAACACTGAAGCTTTCTTT.

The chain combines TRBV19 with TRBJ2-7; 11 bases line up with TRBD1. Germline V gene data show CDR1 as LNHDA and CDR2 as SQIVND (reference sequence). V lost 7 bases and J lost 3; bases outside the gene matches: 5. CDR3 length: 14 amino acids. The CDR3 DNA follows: TGTGCCAGTAAACCGGGGACAGGGGGCTACGAGCAGTACTTC. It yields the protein CASKPGTGGYEQYF.

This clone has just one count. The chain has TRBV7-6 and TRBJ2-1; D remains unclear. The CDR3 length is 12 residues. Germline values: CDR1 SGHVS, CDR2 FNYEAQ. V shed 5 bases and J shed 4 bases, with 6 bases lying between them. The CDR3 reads CASSILYNEQFF. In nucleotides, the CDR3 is TGTGCCAGCAGCATACTTTACAATGAGCAGTTCTTC.

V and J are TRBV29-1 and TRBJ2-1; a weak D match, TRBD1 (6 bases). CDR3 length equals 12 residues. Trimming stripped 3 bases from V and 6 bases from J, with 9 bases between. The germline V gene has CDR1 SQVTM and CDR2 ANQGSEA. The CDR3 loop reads CSVDDRPNEQFF. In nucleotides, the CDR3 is TGCAGCGTTGATGACAGGCCCAATGAGCAGTTCTTC.

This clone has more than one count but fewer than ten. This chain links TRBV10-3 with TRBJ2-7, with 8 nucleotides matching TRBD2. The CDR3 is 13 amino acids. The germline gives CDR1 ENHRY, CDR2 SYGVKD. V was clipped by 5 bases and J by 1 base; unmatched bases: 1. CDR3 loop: CAISSGGSYEQYF. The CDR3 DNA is TGTGCCATCAGTAGCGGGGGATCCTACGAGCAGTACTTC.

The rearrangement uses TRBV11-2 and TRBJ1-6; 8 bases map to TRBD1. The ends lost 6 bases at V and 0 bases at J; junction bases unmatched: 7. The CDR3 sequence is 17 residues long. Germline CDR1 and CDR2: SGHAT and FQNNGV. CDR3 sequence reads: CASSITGGSSYNSPLHF. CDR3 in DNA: TGTGCCAGCAGTATCACAGGGGGAAGCTCCTATAATTCACCCCTCCACTTT.

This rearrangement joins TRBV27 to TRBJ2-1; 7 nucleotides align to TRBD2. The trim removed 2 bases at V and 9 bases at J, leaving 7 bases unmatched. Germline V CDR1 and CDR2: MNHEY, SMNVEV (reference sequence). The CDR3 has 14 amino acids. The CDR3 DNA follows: TGTGCCAGCAGTTTAGACTTGGCGGGAGTTGAGCAGTTCTTC. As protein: CASSLDLAGVEQFF.

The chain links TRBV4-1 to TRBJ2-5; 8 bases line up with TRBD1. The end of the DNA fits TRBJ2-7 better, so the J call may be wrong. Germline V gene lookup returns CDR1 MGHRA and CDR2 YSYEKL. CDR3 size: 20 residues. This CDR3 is CASSQDFGPADRASRYEQYF. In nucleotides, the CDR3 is TGCGCCAGCAGCCAAGATTTTGGACCCGCGGACAGGGCGAGTAGATACGAGCAGTACTTC.

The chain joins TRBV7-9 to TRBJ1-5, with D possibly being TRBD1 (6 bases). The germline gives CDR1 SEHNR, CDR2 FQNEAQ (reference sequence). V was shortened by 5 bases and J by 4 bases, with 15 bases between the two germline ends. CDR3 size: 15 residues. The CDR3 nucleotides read TGTGCCAGCAGCCCTGGGCAGGGGCCTAATCAGCCCCAGCATTTT. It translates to CASSPGQGPNQPQHF.

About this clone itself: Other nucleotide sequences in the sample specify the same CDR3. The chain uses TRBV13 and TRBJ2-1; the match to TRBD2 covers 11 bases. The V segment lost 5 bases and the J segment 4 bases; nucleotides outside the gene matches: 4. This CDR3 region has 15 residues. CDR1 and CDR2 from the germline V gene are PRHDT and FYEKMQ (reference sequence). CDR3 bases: TGTGCCAGCAGCCCCGGACTAGCGGGTTACAATGAGCAGTTCTTC. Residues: CASSPGLAGYNEQFF.

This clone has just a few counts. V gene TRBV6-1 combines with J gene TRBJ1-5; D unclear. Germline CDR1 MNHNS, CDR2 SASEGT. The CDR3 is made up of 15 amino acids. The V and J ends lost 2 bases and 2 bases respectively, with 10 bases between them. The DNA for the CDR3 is TGTGCCAGCAGTGAAATGGTAGGAGGCAATCAGCCCCAGCATTTT. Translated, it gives CASSEMVGGNQPQHF.

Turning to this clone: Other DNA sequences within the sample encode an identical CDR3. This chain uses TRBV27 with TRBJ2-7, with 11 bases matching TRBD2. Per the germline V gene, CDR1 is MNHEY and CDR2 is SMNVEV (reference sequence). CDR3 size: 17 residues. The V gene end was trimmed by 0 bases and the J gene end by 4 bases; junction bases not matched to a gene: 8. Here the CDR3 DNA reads TGTGCCAGCAGTTTATCTGGTAGCGGGAGGGCCTTGTACGAGCAGTACTTC. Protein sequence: CASSLSGSGRALYEQYF.

The DNA for the CDR3 is TGCAGCGTTGTACAGGGTCCGGGCGAGCAGTACTTC. Residues: CSVVQGPGEQYF. The rearrangement uses TRBV29-1 and TRBJ2-7, with a possible D match to TRBD1 (6 bases). Germline CDR1 reads SQVTM; CDR2 reads ANQGSEA. V lost 4 bases and J lost 6, with 13 bases in between. The length of the CDR3 is 12 residues.

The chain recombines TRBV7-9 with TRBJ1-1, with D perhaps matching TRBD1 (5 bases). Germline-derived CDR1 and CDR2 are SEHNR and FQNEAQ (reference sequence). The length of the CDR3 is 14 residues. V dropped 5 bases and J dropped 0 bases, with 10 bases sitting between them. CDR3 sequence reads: CASSGAGLNTEAFF. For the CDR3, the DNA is TGTGCCAGCAGCGGGGCAGGCTTGAACACTGAAGCTTTCTTT.

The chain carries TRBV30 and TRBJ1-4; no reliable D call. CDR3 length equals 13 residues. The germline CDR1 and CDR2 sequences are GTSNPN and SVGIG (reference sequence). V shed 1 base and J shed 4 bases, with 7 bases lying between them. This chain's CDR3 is CAWSGGFNEKLFF. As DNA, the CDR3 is TGTGCCTGGAGTGGCGGGTTTAATGAAAAACTGTTTTTT.

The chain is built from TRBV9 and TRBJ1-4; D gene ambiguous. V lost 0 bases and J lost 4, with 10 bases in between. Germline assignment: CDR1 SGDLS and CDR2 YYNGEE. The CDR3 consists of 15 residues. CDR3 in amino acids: CASSVGEANNEKLFF. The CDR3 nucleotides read TGTGCCAGCAGCGTAGGTGAGGCCAATAATGAAAAACTGTTTTTT.